These 17 T cell receptor beta chains originate from one sample sequenced in a study of lymphopenia after photon versus proton radiotherapy. Data came from immunoSEQ multiplex PCR; TCRdb stores just in-frame clones and leaves some out. The sample lists about 25,000 clones; under 85% were seen once. The specimen was peripheral blood, collected from a patient treated with photon-based radiotherapy. All receptors derive from a woman aged 45-60 years with pancreatic cancer.

This rearrangement joins TRBV2 to TRBJ2-1; unclear D gene. Deletions cut 7 bases from V and 2 bases from J, with 9 bases between. The CDR3 consists of 13 residues. CDR1 is SNHLY and CDR2 is FYNNEI in the germline V gene. In nucleotides, the CDR3 is TGTGCCAGCATCCAGCGAACCTACAATGAGCAGTTCTTC. Encoded protein: CASIQRTYNEQFF. The full variable domain, with the rest looked up from reference TRBV2 and TRBJ2-1, is EPEVTQTPSHQVTQMGQEVILRCVPISNHLYFYWYRQILGQKVEFLVSFYNNEISEKSEIFDDQFSVERPDGSNFTLKIRSTKLEDSAMYFCASIQRTYNEQFFGPGTRLTVL.

The chain is built from TRBV10-2 and TRBJ2-7; D gene unclear. V was trimmed by 0 bases and J by 6 bases, leaving 9 bases between them. CDR1 WSHSY and CDR2 SAAADI come from the germline V gene. The CDR3 spans 13 residues. The CDR3 DNA sequence: TGCGCCAGCAGTGAGTCGCAATCGGGCGAGCAGTACTTC. This gives the protein CASSESQSGEQYF.

This chain uses TRBV18 with TRBJ2-4; D gene uncertain. Trimming pared 0 bases from V and 2 bases from J, leaving 8 bases between. Germline assignment: CDR1 KGHSH and CDR2 LQKENI. This CDR3 comprises 15 residues. CDR3 coding DNA: TGTGCCAGCTCACCACCGGGCCCCTCCAAAAACATTCAGTACTTC. It codes for CASSPPGPSKNIQYF.

This rearrangement joins TRBV5-4 to TRBJ1-1; possibly TRBD1 for D (6 bases). Germline loops: CDR1 SGHNT, CDR2 YYREEE (reference sequence). This CDR3 region has 14 residues. Trimming left V 4 bases short and J 1 base short, with 11 bases between. CDR3 in DNA: TGTGCCAGCAGCCTAACAGGGAAGAACACTGAAGCTTTCTTT. Its translation is CASSLTGKNTEAFF.

The genes are TRBV9 and TRBJ2-5, with D possibly called TRBD1 or TRBD2 (5 bases each). The V end lost 3 bases, the J end lost 4 bases, and 13 bases lay between the germline ends. CDR3 length: 14 residues. Per germline, CDR1 SGDLS and CDR2 YYNGEE. The CDR3 spells CASSAGAGGETQYF. DNA of the CDR3: TGTGCCAGCAGCGCCGGGGCAGGAGGAGAGACCCAGTACTTC.

The V call is TRBV27, the J call TRBJ1-5, with TRBD1 matching over 7 bases. After removal of 6 bases from V and 7 bases from J, the junction contained 12 bases not matched to a gene. This CDR3 spans 15 amino acids. Germline lookup yields CDR1 MNHEY and CDR2 SMNVEV (reference sequence). DNA of the CDR3: TGTGCCAGCAGCGCAAGACAGGGACGGGGCCAGCCCCAGCATTTT. It translates to CASSARQGRGQPQHF.

V usage is TRBV9 and J usage is TRBJ2-3; D call uncertain. This CDR3 comprises 14 residues. Trimming pared 8 bases from V and 2 bases from J, leaving 15 bases between. The germline V gene encodes CDR1 SGDLS and CDR2 YYNGEE. DNA of the CDR3: TGTGCCAGTCAAACGGATACCCCCACAGATACGCAGTATTTT. The encoded protein is CASQTDTPTDTQYF.

This rearrangement joins TRBV5-3 to TRBJ2-3; 8 bases agree with TRBD1. TRBV5-3 falls under the ORF class, with uncertain function. The length of the CDR3 is 15 residues. V was clipped by 5 bases and J by 3 bases; unmatched bases: 8. The CDR3 here is CARRMEDRETDTQYF. In DNA form, the CDR3 reads TGTGCCAGAAGAATGGAGGACAGGGAAACAGATACGCAGTATTTT.

The table lists this clone with a few counts. V is TRBV6-1 and J is TRBJ1-5; perhaps TRBD1 as D (5 bases). This CDR3 contains 14 residues. Germline assignment: CDR1 MNHNS and CDR2 SASEGT. Trimming shortened V by 6 bases and J by 2 bases, and 11 bases separated the two germline ends. CDR3 amino acids: CASRSGSGNQPQHF. The CDR3, as DNA: TGTGCCAGCAGATCAGGGTCGGGCAATCAGCCCCAGCATTTT.

V gene TRBV7-2 combines with J gene TRBJ1-1, with 7 bases aligning to TRBD1. The germline gives CDR1 SGHTA, CDR2 FQGNSA. The CDR3 runs 16 residues. V was clipped by 5 bases and J by 4 bases; unmatched bases: 13. Written as DNA, the CDR3 is TGTGCCAGCAGCCGAGGGAAGGGGGCTAGGGGCACTGAAGCTTTCTTT. Translation gives CASSRGKGARGTEAFF.

The CDR3 nucleotides read TGTGCCAGCAGCCTGGGCAATGAGCAGTTCTTC. Translating gives CASSLGNEQFF. The rearrangement links TRBV6-5 to TRBJ2-1; D is uncertain. The CDR3 runs to 11 residues. CDR1 is MNHEY and CDR2 is SVGAGI in the germline V gene. V lost 6 bases, J lost 6 bases, and 6 bases lay in between.

This rearrangement joins TRBV27 to TRBJ2-7; TRBD1 agrees at 9 bases. V lost 7 bases and J lost 3; bases outside the gene matches: 10. CDR1 is MNHEY and CDR2 is SMNVEV in the germline V gene (reference sequence). This CDR3 region has 15 residues. The CDR3 sequence: CASKRAGQGSYEQYF. CDR3 in DNA: TGTGCCAGCAAGAGGGCGGGACAGGGTAGCTACGAGCAGTACTTC.

This rearrangement joins TRBV27 to TRBJ2-1; D perhaps matches TRBD1 (5 bases). Germline-derived CDR1 and CDR2 are MNHEY and SMNVEV (reference sequence). Trimming removed 5 bases at V and 2 bases at J, with 16 bases between. The length of the CDR3 is 16 residues. The CDR3 nucleotides are TGTGCCAGCAGTATAGGACCAGGGATCACCTACAATGAGCAGTTCTTC. It encodes CASSIGPGITYNEQFF.

The chain employs TRBV29-1 and TRBJ2-4; no reliable D call. Trimming took off 4 bases at V and 5 bases at J, with 9 bases between the two ends. CDR1 and CDR2 from the germline V gene are SQVTM and ANQGSEA. CDR3 size: 12 residues. The CDR3 DNA reads TGCAGCGTTGTGTACAGCCAAAACATTCAGTACTTC. Its translation is CSVVYSQNIQYF.

The chain employs TRBV7-2 and TRBJ1-1; D possibly corresponds to TRBD1 (5 bases). The CDR3 runs 15 residues. The V gene lost 4 bases and the J gene lost 1 base, with 13 bases spanning the gap. Germline V lookup: CDR1 SGHTA, CDR2 FQGNSA. DNA of the CDR3: TGTGCCAGCAGCTCCGGAGGGGCAGGGAACACTGAAGCTTTCTTT. It is translated as CASSSGGAGNTEAFF.

The chain is built from TRBV27 and TRBJ2-1; no clear D gene. The CDR3 has 17 amino acids. Trimming stripped 2 bases from V and 5 bases from J, with 19 bases between. Germline V gene data show CDR1 as MNHEY and CDR2 as SMNVEV (reference sequence). CDR3 in amino acids: CASSLRSLSQTHNEQFF. DNA of the CDR3: TGTGCCAGCAGTTTAAGGTCATTGTCCCAGACCCACAATGAGCAGTTCTTC.

The CDR3 loop is CASSRGSEKLFF. CDR3 DNA sequence: TGTGCCAGCAGCAGGGGTAGTGAAAAACTGTTTTTT. This chain uses TRBV6-5 with TRBJ1-4, with a tentative D call TRBD1 (6 bases). This CDR3 is built from 12 residues. Looked up from germline, CDR1 is MNHEY and CDR2 is SVGAGI. Trimming stripped 6 bases from V and 7 bases from J, with 9 bases between.